Listed below are T cell receptor beta chains from one sample, sequenced in a study of blood T cell repertoires in COVID-19. The table came from immunoSEQ multiplex PCR; TCRdb's copy has only in-frame clones and leaves some out. The table shows approximately 240,000 clones, with less than 90% occurring only once. Sequencing input: peripheral blood. The receptors come from a woman aged 55-69 years who had recovered from COVID-19. Each CDR3 is given with its conserved first and last residue. A D gene is named only where the DNA matches it firmly. Only part of the rows carry a size: once, few, many, or a class if the clone is expanded.

j_gene: TRBJ2-3
v_gene: TRBV7-9
d_gene: .
abundance: .
CDR3aa: CASSLAVGGVGTDTQYF
CDR3nt: TGTGCCAGCAGCTTAGCGGTGGGAGGTGTGGGGACAGATACGCAGTATTTT

j_gene: TRBJ1-1
v_gene: TRBV3-1/TRBV3-2
d_gene: .
abundance: .
CDR3aa: CASSQDRSKDTEAFF
CDR3nt: TGTGCCAGCAGCCAAGATCGGTCTAAAGACACTGAAGCTTTCTTT

j_gene: TRBJ2-5
v_gene: TRBV18
d_gene: TRBD2
abundance: .
CDR3aa: CASSPGTTTETQYF
CDR3nt: TGTGCCAGCTCACCGGGGACTACTACGGAGACCCAGTACTTC

j_gene: TRBJ2-1
v_gene: TRBV10-3
d_gene: TRBD1
abundance: .
CDR3aa: CAIRKSGTGYNEQFF
CDR3nt: TGTGCCATCAGGAAATCCGGGACAGGGTACAATGAGCAGTTCTTC

j_gene: TRBJ1-6
v_gene: TRBV7-9
d_gene: .
abundance: .
CDR3aa: CASSFTGLGGALHF
CDR3nt: TGTGCCAGCAGCTTCACAGGGCTTGGGGGGGCCCTCCACTTT

j_gene: TRBJ2-5
v_gene: TRBV9
d_gene: TRBD2
abundance: .
CDR3aa: CASSVGTSWGQETQYF
CDR3nt: TGTGCCAGCAGCGTCGGGACTAGTTGGGGGCAAGAGACCCAGTACTTC

j_gene: TRBJ1-4
v_gene: TRBV27
d_gene: .
abundance: .
CDR3aa: CASSLSAISEKLFF
CDR3nt: TGTGCCAGCAGTTTATCAGCCATCTCGGAAAAACTGTTTTTT

j_gene: TRBJ1-2
v_gene: TRBV28
d_gene: .
abundance: .
CDR3aa: CASSLFGRSYGYTF
CDR3nt: TGTGCCAGCAGTTTATTTGGGCGTAGCTATGGCTACACCTTC

j_gene: TRBJ1-1
v_gene: TRBV19
d_gene: TRBD1
abundance: .
CDR3aa: CASSIFNRDRLNTEAFF
CDR3nt: TGTGCCAGTAGTATATTTAACCGGGACAGGCTGAACACTGAAGCTTTCTTT

j_gene: TRBJ2-2
v_gene: TRBV12-1
d_gene: .
abundance: .
CDR3aa: CASSSAKGLAGGTNTGELFF
CDR3nt: TGTGCCAGCAGCTCCGCCAAAGGACTAGCGGGGGGCACGAACACCGGGGAGCTGTTTTTT

j_gene: TRBJ1-1
v_gene: TRBV7-2
d_gene: .
abundance: .
CDR3aa: CASSLRTLEAFF
CDR3nt: TGTGCCAGCAGCTTAAGGACACTTGAAGCTTTCTTT

j_gene: TRBJ1-2
v_gene: TRBV5-1
d_gene: TRBD1
abundance: .
CDR3aa: CASSDGQGAYYGYTF
CDR3nt: TGCGCCAGCAGCGACGGACAGGGGGCATACTATGGCTACACCTTC

j_gene: TRBJ1-5
v_gene: TRBV10-2
d_gene: TRBD1
abundance: few
CDR3aa: CATGQGYGQPQHF
CDR3nt: TGCGCCACTGGACAGGGTTATGGGCAGCCCCAGCATTTT

j_gene: TRBJ1-2
v_gene: TRBV7-9
d_gene: .
abundance: .
CDR3aa: CASSLSGGNGYTF
CDR3nt: TGTGCCAGCAGCTTATCGGGGGGGAATGGCTACACCTTC

j_gene: TRBJ2-3
v_gene: TRBV25-1
d_gene: .
abundance: .
CDR3aa: CASSEGGHTQYF
CDR3nt: TGTGCCAGCAGTGAAGGAGGACATACGCAGTATTTT

j_gene: TRBJ1-6
v_gene: TRBV6-5
d_gene: TRBD1
abundance: .
CDR3aa: CASSYRQGAESPLHF
CDR3nt: TGTGCCAGCAGTTACCGACAGGGGGCGGAATCACCCCTCCACTTT

j_gene: TRBJ2-3
v_gene: TRBV5-6
d_gene: .
abundance: .
CDR3aa: CASSLGVVGTDTQYF
CDR3nt: TGTGCCAGCAGCTTAGGGGTGGTCGGAACAGATACGCAGTATTTT

j_gene: TRBJ1-6
v_gene: TRBV4-1
d_gene: .
abundance: .
CDR3aa: CASSHGKPNSPLHF
CDR3nt: TGCGCCAGCAGCCACGGGAAGCCGAATTCACCCCTCCACTTT

j_gene: TRBJ1-1
v_gene: TRBV19
d_gene: TRBD1
abundance: once
CDR3aa: CASSKQGYTEAFF
CDR3nt: TGTGCCAGTAGTAAACAGGGGTACACTGAAGCTTTCTTT

j_gene: TRBJ2-5
v_gene: TRBV7-3
d_gene: TRBD2
abundance: .
CDR3aa: CASSPSGGSSGETQYF
CDR3nt: TGTGCCAGCAGCCCTAGCGGGGGCTCAAGTGGAGAGACCCAGTACTTC

j_gene: TRBJ1-4
v_gene: TRBV27
d_gene: .
abundance: once
CDR3aa: CASRLTGGNEKLFF
CDR3nt: TGTGCCAGCAGACTTACCGGGGGGAATGAAAAACTGTTTTTT

j_gene: TRBJ2-7
v_gene: TRBV5-1
d_gene: TRBD1
abundance: .
CDR3aa: CASSLFRDRGPYEQYF
CDR3nt: TGCGCCAGCAGCTTGTTTAGGGACAGGGGGCCCTACGAGCAGTACTTC

j_gene: TRBJ2-3
v_gene: TRBV19
d_gene: .
abundance: .
CDR3aa: CASSIWAGGPDTQYF
CDR3nt: TGTGCCAGTAGTATATGGGCAGGAGGGCCAGATACGCAGTATTTT

j_gene: TRBJ2-6
v_gene: TRBV18
d_gene: .
abundance: .
CDR3aa: CASSPGALSGANVLTF
CDR3nt: TGTGCCAGCTCACCGGGAGCCTTATCTGGGGCCAACGTCCTGACTTTC